This TCR beta chain comes out of a study of tumor-infiltrating lymphocytes in localized non-small cell lung cancer. Study-level results: IM1 and IM2 tumors showed no difference in T-cell fraction. TCRbeta sequencing showed higher T cell infiltration in tumors than uninvolved lung.

V shed 7 bases and J shed 0 bases, with 16 bases lying between them. The CDR3 totals 15 residues. The germline CDR1 and CDR2 sequences are MNHEY and SMNVEV (reference sequence). With regard to this clone: The antigen is not known.

Sequencing used immunoSEQ multiplex PCR; TCRdb keeps in-frame clones, though not all of them. The table records roughly 10,000 clones, roughly 60% of them present only once. The clonotype originates from a human donor with non-small cell lung cancer. The rearrangement links TRBV27 to TRBJ2-7; no firm D call. The source material was uninvolved lung tissue not adjacent to the tumor. In DNA, the CDR3 is TGTGCCAGCACCTCACATCCGAGCCTCTCCTACGAGCAGTACTTC. Amino acids: CASTSHPSLSYEQYF.